The clone carrying this TCR beta chain has only one observation. Its matching antigen is unknown. Indicated time point: baseline, week 1 (first vaccination visit). Specified treatment: pre-vaccination baseline after standard-of-care therapy. New WHO grade 3 or 4 IDH1-mutant, ATRX-lost astrocytomas were present in all donors. TCRdb keeps only in-frame clones here, not all; method: immunoSEQ multiplex PCR. The sample lists 85,000 to 100,000 clones, about four fifths occurring once. This entry is derived from a study of a mutant IDH1 vaccine in newly diagnosed glioma. Study-wide background: Among treated patients, about 62% were male and around 40% female, and mean age was around 40 years. Former treatment meant radiotherapy, temozolomide, or both; the majority had gotten both. Study-level points and caveats: Patients mounted vaccine-induced immune responses in just over 90% of cases.

CDR3 length: 16 residues. V was clipped by 0 bases and J by 6 bases; unmatched bases: 5. Germline V gene sequence: CDR1 SGHVS, CDR2 FNYEAQ. This chain connects TRBV7-6 to TRBJ2-2; 9 bases align to TRBD1. The specimen was PBMCs, collected from a glioma patient treated with radiotherapy, temozolomide or both. This clonotype was obtained from a woman in her forties or fifties with glioma. CDR3 coding DNA: TGTGCCAGCAGCTTAGCGGGACAGGGAATGGCCGGGGAGCTGTTTTTT. Its protein product is CASSLAGQGMAGELFF.